This T cell receptor (beta chain) stems from a study of blood T cells in healthy people across ages. This clonotype was seen a few times. A second PCR, run for roughly 7 to 11 cycles, used a sample-barcoded 5' primer plus a J-beta primer mix. Every individual sample yielded 2.5 million or more paired-end reads (each containing CDR3). TCRdb processed the 5' RACE reads anew with MiXCR; each CDR3 protein has one entry. The data show around 900,000 distinct CDR3 sequences, roughly half seen once. The germline V gene has CDR1 SGHTA and CDR2 FQGNSA. CDR3 length: 15 residues. The ends were cut back, 3 bases at V and 0 bases at J, with 12 bases in the middle.

The TCR sequence derives from a woman aged 60 to 75 in good health. The genes are TRBV7-2 and TRBJ2-7; the D gene is possibly TRBD2 (6 bases). What was sequenced was blood. CDR3 residues: CASSFSSGLSYEQYF. As DNA, the CDR3 is TGTGCCAGCAGCTTCTCGAGCGGGCTCTCCTACGAGCAGTACTTC.